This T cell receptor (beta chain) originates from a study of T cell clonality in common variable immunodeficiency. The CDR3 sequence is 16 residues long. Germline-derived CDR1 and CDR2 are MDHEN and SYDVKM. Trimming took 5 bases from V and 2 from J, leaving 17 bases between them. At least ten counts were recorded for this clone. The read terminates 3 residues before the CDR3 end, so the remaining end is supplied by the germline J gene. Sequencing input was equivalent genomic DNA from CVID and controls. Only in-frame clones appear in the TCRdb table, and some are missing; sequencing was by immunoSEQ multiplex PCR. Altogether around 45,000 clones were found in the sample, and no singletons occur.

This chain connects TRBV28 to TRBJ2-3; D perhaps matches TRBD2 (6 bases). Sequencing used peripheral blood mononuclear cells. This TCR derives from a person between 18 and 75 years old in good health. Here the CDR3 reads CASSLPLATITDTQYF. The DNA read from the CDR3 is TGTGCCAGCAGTCTGCCTCTAGCGACCATCACAGATACG.